This is a list of T cell receptor beta chains from one sample in a study of blood T cell repertoires in COVID-19. The protocol was immunoSEQ multiplex PCR, while the TCRdb copy is restricted to in-frame clones and leaves out a portion. The sample includes approximately 350,000 clones, 80% to 90% of them seen just once. The sequenced sample consisted of peripheral blood. The receptors here all came from a man aged 35 to 55 with acute or convalescent COVID-19. CDR3s include the opening cysteine and the closing phenylalanine or tryptophan. D genes are given only for firm matches. Clone sizes are given selectively: once, few, many, or a class where the clone is expanded.

clone size	D gene	V gene	J gene	CDR3 DNA	CDR3 protein
.	.	TRBV28	TRBJ2-2	.	CASSLVRRAGELFF
.	TRBD1	TRBV19	TRBJ1-1	TGTGCCAGTAGTCCTAAGGGGACAGGGCAAGCTTTCTTT	CASSPKGTGQAFF
.	.	TRBV6-6	TRBJ1-5	TGTGCCAGCAGCGCTATGACAGTCATGAATCAGCCCCAGCATTTT	CASSAMTVMNQPQHF
once	TRBD1	TRBV19	TRBJ1-1	TGTGCCAGTAGTATCCTCTTTACCCAGGGGGGAAAGACTGAAGCTTTCTTT	CASSILFTQGGKTEAFF
few	.	TRBV2	TRBJ2-7	TGTGCCAGCTCACAGGGTCTCTACGAGCAGTACTTC	CASSQGLYEQYF
.	TRBD1	TRBV19	TRBJ2-7	TGTGCCAGTAGTGAGCAGGGGGCGCGGTACGAGCAGTACTTC	CASSEQGARYEQYF
.	TRBD1	TRBV2	TRBJ1-2	TGTGCCAGCAGTGCGCTAACGACAGGGTTTGGTAGCTACACCTTC	CASSALTTGFGSYTF
.	.	TRBV6-1	TRBJ1-2	TGTGCCAGCAGTGACCCGACAGTGTCCTTTGGCTACACCTTC	CASSDPTVSFGYTF
few	.	TRBV28	TRBJ1-2	TGTGCCAGCCAGGGGCAGGACATCTATGGCTACACCTTC	CASQGQDIYGYTF
.	.	TRBV12-3/TRBV12-4	TRBJ1-2	TGTGCCAGCAGGGGATTAGACAGCAGCTACACCTTC	CASRGLDSSYTF
.	TRBD2	TRBV7-9	TRBJ2-5	TGTGCCAGCAGCTCCTCCGGACTAGCGGGAGTGGCGGAGACCCAGTACTTC	CASSSSGLAGVAETQYF
.	.	TRBV4-1	TRBJ1-4	TGCGCCAGCAGCCAAGACATGGAAAAACTGTTTTTT	CASSQDMEKLFF
.	.	TRBV19	TRBJ1-5	TGTGCCAGTAGGGGCGGCAATCAGCCCCAGCATTTT	CASRGGNQPQHF
.	TRBD1	TRBV30	TRBJ1-2	TGTGCCTCAAGTCGAGGGACAGGGGTCAGGTACACCTTC	CASSRGTGVRYTF
.	TRBD2	TRBV5-4	TRBJ2-2	TGTGCCAGCAGCGAAGGACTAGCGGGGGGGCGCGGCACCGGGGAGCTGTTTTTT	CASSEGLAGGRGTGELFF
once	TRBD1	TRBV3-1/TRBV3-2	TRBJ1-2	TGTGCCAGCAGCCTACAGGGGGCGGTCTATGGCTACACCTTC	CASSLQGAVYGYTF
.	TRBD1	TRBV3-1/TRBV3-2	TRBJ1-1	TGTGCCAGCAGCTTCACAGGGGGCAAGGCTGAAGCTTTCTTT	CASSFTGGKAEAFF
.	.	TRBV6-5	TRBJ1-6	TGTGCCGGCGGGGCGGGCCATAATTCACCCCTCCACTTT	CAGGAGHNSPLHF
.	.	TRBV5-1	TRBJ2-3	TGCGCCAGCAGCTTGGAGCGCAGCCTTAGCACAGATACGCAGTATTTT	CASSLERSLSTDTQYF
once	.	TRBV19	TRBJ1-2	TGTGCCAGTAGTAGCCAGGGGTTTGATGGCTACACCTTC	CASSSQGFDGYTF
.	.	TRBV5-4	TRBJ1-2	TGTGCCAGCAGCTTGACAGGGAATGGCTACACCTTC	CASSLTGNGYTF
.	.	TRBV6-2/TRBV6-3	TRBJ2-3	TGTGCCAGCAGTTATGCGGCGGATACGCAGTATTTT	CASSYAADTQYF
.	TRBD1	TRBV29-1	TRBJ2-5	TGCAGCGCCTCATCCAGGGGGTTCCAAGAGACCCAGTACTTC	CSASSRGFQETQYF
.	TRBD1	TRBV7-9	TRBJ1-2	TGTGCCAGCAGCTCCCCGGACAGGTTCTATGGCTACACCTTC	CASSSPDRFYGYTF
.	TRBD2	TRBV7-2	TRBJ2-1	TGTGCCAGCAGCTTAGGGGGACTAGCGGGAGGTCAGGGTAATGAGCAGTTCTTC	CASSLGGLAGGQGNEQFF
.	.	TRBV28	TRBJ2-7	TGTGCCAGCAGTTTGCACAGGCTGGGGGCTTACGAGCAGTACTTC	CASSLHRLGAYEQYF
once	.	TRBV3-1/TRBV3-2	TRBJ2-5	TGTGCCAGCAGCCAAGTTGGCGGGGTGGGTGGCGCGGAGACCCAGTACTTC	CASSQVGGVGGAETQYF
.	.	TRBV6-6	TRBJ1-4	TGTGCCACCTATAATGAAAAACTGTTTTTT	CATYNEKLFF
.	TRBD1	TRBV5-4	TRBJ1-4	TGTGCCAGCAGCTTACAGGGGGCTGACGAAAAACTGTTTTTT	CASSLQGADEKLFF
.	.	TRBV5-5	TRBJ1-2	TGTGCCAGCAGCTTGGAACAGACTACATATGGCTACACCTTC	CASSLEQTTYGYTF
once	.	TRBV27	TRBJ1-2	TGTGCCAGCAGTTGGGGCTACGCTGGGTATGGCTACACCTTC	CASSWGYAGYGYTF
once	.	TRBV2	TRBJ2-1	TGTGCCAGCAGGGGGAGACGGGCGAGCTCCTACAATGAGCAGTTCTTC	CASRGRRASSYNEQFF
.	.	TRBV28	TRBJ2-7	TGTGCCAGCAGTCTTTCCGGGACTCAAAGATTAAACTCCTACGAGCAGTACTTC	CASSLSGTQRLNSYEQYF
once	.	TRBV12-1	TRBJ1-2	TGTGCCAGCAGCTCTCTGACCCGGGACACTGGGCCCAGGGGCTACACCTTC	CASSSLTRDTGPRGYTF
.	.	TRBV5-1	TRBJ2-3	TGCGCCAGCAGCCCCCCACAGGGCGATTCAGATACGCAGTATTTT	CASSPPQGDSDTQYF
.	TRBD2	TRBV7-9	TRBJ2-1	TGTGCCAGCAGCCCCCCGAAAGCGGGGGGATCCAATGAGCAGTTCTTC	CASSPPKAGGSNEQFF